This T cell receptor (beta chain) stems from a study of CD8 T cells in Susac syndrome. The study sequenced TCR beta in blood CD8+ and CD4+ T cells. Healthy donors acted as controls, with matching for age and sex. CDR1 MNHNS and CDR2 SASEGT come from the germline V gene. The CDR3 is 16 amino acids. The V gene end was trimmed by 6 bases and the J gene end by 1 base; junction bases not matched to a gene: 7. Reverse transcription used about 0.45 to 1 ug RNA and random hexamers. TCRdb reprocessed the immunoSEQ multiplex PCR reads via MiXCR and lists one record per CDR3 protein. The repertoire holds about 120,000 distinct CDR3 sequences, with roughly 90% as singletons.

This receptor was obtained from a human donor in good health. Sequenced sample: CD8+ T cells from PBMCs. The chain couples TRBV6-1 to TRBJ2-3; 10 bases line up with TRBD1. In DNA form, the CDR3 reads TGTGCCAGCAGGATTGCCGGGACAGGGGGCACAGATACGCAGTATTTT. Translating gives CASRIAGTGGTDTQYF.